These 6 T cell receptor beta chains were all obtained from the same sample, sequenced in a study of cytomegalovirus exposure and HLA in healthy donors. The PCR contained 60 Vbeta and 13 Jbeta primers. Repertoires were generated with immunoSEQ multiplex PCR, while TCRdb's copy carries only in-frame clones and drops some. This sample has 150,000 to 200,000 clones, with 70% to 80% found just once. The sample comprised PBMCs. The source of these receptors is a woman aged 25 to 39 in good health and CMV-seropositive.

The chain couples TRBV5-4 to TRBJ2-3; 7 nucleotides align to TRBD1. J was trimmed by 5 bases and V by 3 bases; bases with no gene match: 9. Germline CDR1 and CDR2: SGHNT and YYREEE (reference sequence). The CDR3 loop spans 15 amino acids. Here the CDR3 DNA reads TGTGCCAGCAGCTCTACAAGACAGGGCCAAGATACGCAGTATTTT. Its protein is CASSSTRQGQDTQYF.

The V call is TRBV10-3, the J call TRBJ2-3; D uncertain. Germline lookup yields CDR1 ENHRY and CDR2 SYGVKD. With 7 bases removed from V and 8 bases from J, the gap between germline ends came to 16 bases. The CDR3 totals 13 residues. CDR3 loop: CAIKIGAVGTQYF. The CDR3 DNA follows: TGTGCCATCAAGATAGGAGCAGTTGGTACGCAGTATTTT.

The V call is TRBV6-5, the J call TRBJ2-2, with D unclear. The CDR3 consists of 14 residues. CDR1 and CDR2 from the germline V gene are MNHEY and SVGAGI. V was clipped by 6 bases and J by 5 bases, with 13 bases between them. CDR3 bases: TGTGCCAGCAGAATAAGCGTCGATACCGGGGAGCTGTTTTTT. Its protein is CASRISVDTGELFF.

The J gene is TRBJ2-7, the V gene TRBV7-8; weak D call: TRBD1 (5 bases). From germline, CDR1 is SGHVS and CDR2 FQNEAQ. V lost 5 bases to trimming and J lost 5 bases, with 13 bases between them. This CDR3 spans 13 amino acids. The CDR3 loop is CASSTSQGNEQYF. The DNA for the CDR3 is TGTGCCAGCAGCACGAGCCAGGGAAACGAGCAGTACTTC.

This chain connects TRBV10-3 to TRBJ2-7, with D possibly being TRBD2 (5 bases). Germline-derived CDR1 and CDR2 are ENHRY and SYGVKD. The CDR3 length is 14 residues. V was trimmed by 2 bases and J by 2 bases, leaving 10 bases between them. The CDR3 DNA is TGTGCCATCAGTGAGCTAGCCGAAACCTACGAGCAGTACTTC. Translation gives CAISELAETYEQYF.

The chain is built from TRBV4-1 and TRBJ1-2, with no clear D. The germline gives CDR1 MGHRA, CDR2 YSYEKL. V lost 4 bases and J lost 7, with 19 bases in between. The CDR3 consists of 15 residues. As DNA, the CDR3 is TGCGCCAGCAGCCTTGCCATGGGAGGGTACGGTGGCTACACCTTC. This translates into CASSLAMGGYGGYTF.